This TCR beta chain was profiled in a study of blood T cell repertoires in COVID-19 (dated by TCRdb to about 2020). In the study overall: The collaborator samples originated in the United States, Italy and Spain and spanned the acute and convalescent phases of COVID-19. The prospective study material was composed of cDNA or gDNA derived from T cells, B-cell-depleted T cells, or PBMCs. Subjects who had been exposed to COVID-19, were actively infected with it, or had recovered from it provided the deeply sampled blood TCRbeta repertoires that made up the dataset. The repertoires were released in a freely available public database intended as a resource for research on the immune response to SARS-CoV-2. Samples came from the ongoing ImmuneRACE study (first 160 participants) plus 1,254 subjects from 6 global collaborators. A de-identified subject ID, COVID-19 status, age in years and sex were almost always included in the sample metadata. Where available, HLA class I and class II types were obtained from metadata supplied by the sample provider rather than from assay-based typing.

The immunoSEQ Assay, a bias-controlled multiplex PCR, was used to amplify TCRbeta CDR3 regions from genomic DNA. The authors' analysis ran thus. The number of nucleated cells in each sample was estimated by amplification of reference gene primers within the assay. To quantify the absolute abundance of each unique TCRbeta CDR3 rearrangement, sequence reads were collapsed and filtered. For each sample, productive Simpson clonality was calculated by taking the square root of Simpson's diversity index across productive rearrangements. In its TCRdb copy, this immuneACCESS table keeps in-frame sequences only and misses some clones. Where compared with another copy, unresolved V genes explain less than half of these, and the others have no known cause. Clone size and the V and J calls come from that table; the DNA yielded D and trimming. Within this sample are about 470,000 clones, with about nine tenths of them counted one time only. Jointly, the top ten make up about 0.65% of the sample.

What the work shows at the level of the full study, not this receptor alone: The amount of clinical and demographic metadata varied by source and participant and was provided uncurated.

About this clone itself: Its target antigen remains unknown. Base qualities are not recorded, but no much larger clone differs from it by a single base.

The CDR3 runs 17 residues from the cysteine to the phenylalanine. Kept here is only the CDR3 DNA, which spans 51 bases and is read in frame from base 1. Here V drops 1 base and J drops 0 bases, and the junction holds 7 bases not matched to any gene. CDR1 and CDR2, per the germline V gene, are SNHLY and FYNNEI. Enrolling through a virtual design, the prospective study's participants ranged in age from roughly 18 to 95 years and lived across 24 United States geographic areas. Cohort assignment in the prospective study relied on participant-reported clinical history from a screening survey and a study questionnaire. Recovered participants in ImmuneRACE Cohort 3 were defined as having two consecutive negative NP/OP PCR tests, clearance from a healthcare professional, or resolution of symptoms. In the prospective study, mobile phlebotomists collected whole blood, serum and a nasopharyngeal or oropharyngeal swab from each participant. Over a 2-month period, participants in the prospective study had the option of providing additional blood draws and questionnaires. Blood samples from the prospective study were shipped frozen or at room temperature prior to DNA extraction.

This TCR derives from a woman aged 18-30 years who had recovered from COVID-19. The sample taken for sequencing was PBMCs or T cells enriched from blood (not recorded which). The chain joins TRBV2 to TRBJ1-1, with 8 middle bases fitting TRBD1. The nucleotide sequence reads TGTGCCAGCAGTGAAGGTGGACAGGGACTCATGAACACTGAAGCTTTCTTT. This yields the protein CASSEGGQGLMNTEAFF.